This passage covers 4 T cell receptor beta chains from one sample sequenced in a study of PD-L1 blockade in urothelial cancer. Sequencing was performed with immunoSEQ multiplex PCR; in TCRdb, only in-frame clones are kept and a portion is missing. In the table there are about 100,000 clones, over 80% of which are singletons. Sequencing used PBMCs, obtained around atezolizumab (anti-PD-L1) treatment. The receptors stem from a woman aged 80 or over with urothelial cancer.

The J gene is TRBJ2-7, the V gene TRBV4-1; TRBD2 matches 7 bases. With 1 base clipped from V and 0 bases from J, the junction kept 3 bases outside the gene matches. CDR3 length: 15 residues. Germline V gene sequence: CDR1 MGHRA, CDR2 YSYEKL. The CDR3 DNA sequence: TGCGCCAGCAGCCAAGGCGGGGGTGGCTCCTACGAGCAGTACTTC. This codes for CASSQGGGGSYEQYF.

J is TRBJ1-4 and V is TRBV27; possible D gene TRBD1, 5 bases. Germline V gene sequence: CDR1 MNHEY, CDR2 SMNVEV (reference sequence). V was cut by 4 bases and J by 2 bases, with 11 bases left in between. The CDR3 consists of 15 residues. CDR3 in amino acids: CASSSPRGTNEKLFF. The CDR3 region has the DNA TGTGCCAGCAGTTCCCCCCGGGGGACTAATGAAAAACTGTTTTTT.

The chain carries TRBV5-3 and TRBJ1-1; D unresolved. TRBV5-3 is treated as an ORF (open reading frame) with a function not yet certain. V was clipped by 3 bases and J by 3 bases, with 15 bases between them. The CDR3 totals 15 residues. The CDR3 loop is CARSSTRVSHTEAFF. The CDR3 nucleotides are TGTGCCAGAAGCTCTACCCGGGTATCGCACACTGAAGCTTTCTTT.

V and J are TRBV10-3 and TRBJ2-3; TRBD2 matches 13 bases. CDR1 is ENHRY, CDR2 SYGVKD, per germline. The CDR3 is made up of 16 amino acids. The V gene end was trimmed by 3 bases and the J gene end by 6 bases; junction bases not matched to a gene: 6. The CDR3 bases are TGTGCCATCAGTGAAGGGACTAGCGGGACGTCTGATACGCAGTATTTT. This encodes CAISEGTSGTSDTQYF.